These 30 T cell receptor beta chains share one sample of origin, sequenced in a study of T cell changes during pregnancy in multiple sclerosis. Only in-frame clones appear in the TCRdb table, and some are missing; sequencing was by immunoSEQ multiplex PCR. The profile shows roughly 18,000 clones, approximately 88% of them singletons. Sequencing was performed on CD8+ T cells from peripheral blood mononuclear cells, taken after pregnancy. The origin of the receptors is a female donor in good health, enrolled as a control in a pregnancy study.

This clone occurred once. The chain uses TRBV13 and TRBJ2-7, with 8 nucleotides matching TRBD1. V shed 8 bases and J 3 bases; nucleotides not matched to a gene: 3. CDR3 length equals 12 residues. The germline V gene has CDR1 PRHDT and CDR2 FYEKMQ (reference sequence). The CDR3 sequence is CASPGTGYEQYF. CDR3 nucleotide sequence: TGTGCCAGCCCCGGGACAGGCTACGAGCAGTACTTC.

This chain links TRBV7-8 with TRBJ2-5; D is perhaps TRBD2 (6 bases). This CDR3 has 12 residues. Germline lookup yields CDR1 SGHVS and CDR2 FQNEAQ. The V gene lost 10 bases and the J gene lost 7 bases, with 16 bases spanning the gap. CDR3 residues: CAIRLPRGTQYF. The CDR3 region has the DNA TGTGCCATACGACTCCCGCGGGGGACCCAGTACTTC.

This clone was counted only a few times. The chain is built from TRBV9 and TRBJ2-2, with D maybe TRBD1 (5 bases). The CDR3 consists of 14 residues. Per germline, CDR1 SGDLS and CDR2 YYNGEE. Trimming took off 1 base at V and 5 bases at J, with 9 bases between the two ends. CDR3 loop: CASSVLSGTGELFF. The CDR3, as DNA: TGTGCCAGCAGCGTACTCTCAGGGACCGGGGAGCTGTTTTTT.

This chain's CDR3 is CASSRGPTDNSPLHF. CDR3 DNA: TGCGCCAGCAGCCGAGGGCCGACCGATAATTCACCCCTCCACTTT. V and J are TRBV4-3 and TRBJ1-6; D gene uncertain. This CDR3 region has 15 residues. Germline V CDR1 and CDR2: LGHNA, YSLEER. Deletions cut 4 bases from V and 5 bases from J, with 12 bases between.

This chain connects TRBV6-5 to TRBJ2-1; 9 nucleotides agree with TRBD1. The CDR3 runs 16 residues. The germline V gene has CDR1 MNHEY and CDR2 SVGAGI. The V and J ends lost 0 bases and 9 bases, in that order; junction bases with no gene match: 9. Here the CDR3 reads CASSYSTADRGFEQFF. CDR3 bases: TGTGCCAGCAGTTACTCCACCGCAGACAGGGGGTTTGAGCAGTTCTTC.

CDR3 region: CASSLGLSSYNEQFF. The CDR3 coding sequence is TGTGCCAGCAGCTTGGGATTGAGCTCCTACAATGAGCAGTTCTTC. The gene calls are TRBV5-6 and TRBJ2-1; the D is unclear. The CDR3 has 15 residues. Germline V CDR1 and CDR2: SGHDT, YYEEEE. Trimming removed 0 bases at V and 0 bases at J, with 7 bases between.

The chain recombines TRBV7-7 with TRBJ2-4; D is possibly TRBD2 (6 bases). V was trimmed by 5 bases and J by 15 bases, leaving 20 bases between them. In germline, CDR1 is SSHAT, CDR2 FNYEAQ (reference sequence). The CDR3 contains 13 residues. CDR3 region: CASSLNPLAGGYF. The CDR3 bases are TGTGCCAGCAGCCTTAATCCCCTGGCCGGGGGGTACTTC.

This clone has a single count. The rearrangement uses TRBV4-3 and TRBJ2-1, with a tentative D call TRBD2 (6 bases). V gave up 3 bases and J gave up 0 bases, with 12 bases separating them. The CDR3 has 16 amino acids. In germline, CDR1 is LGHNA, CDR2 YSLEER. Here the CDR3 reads CASSHTAGSSYNEQFF. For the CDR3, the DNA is TGCGCCAGCAGCCATACCGCGGGGAGCTCCTACAATGAGCAGTTCTTC.

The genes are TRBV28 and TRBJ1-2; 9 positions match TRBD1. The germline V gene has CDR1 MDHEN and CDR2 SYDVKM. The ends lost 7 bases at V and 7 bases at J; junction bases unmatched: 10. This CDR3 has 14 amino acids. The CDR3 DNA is TGTGCCAGCACCCAGTCCGGGACAGGGTTTGGCTACACCTTC. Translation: CASTQSGTGFGYTF.

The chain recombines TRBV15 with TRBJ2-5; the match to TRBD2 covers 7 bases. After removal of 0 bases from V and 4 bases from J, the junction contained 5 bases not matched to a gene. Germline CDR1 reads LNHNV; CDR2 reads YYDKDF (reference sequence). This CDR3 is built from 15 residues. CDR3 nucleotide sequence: TGTGCCACCAGCAGAGATACGGGGGGAGCAGAGACCCAGTACTTC. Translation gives CATSRDTGGAETQYF.

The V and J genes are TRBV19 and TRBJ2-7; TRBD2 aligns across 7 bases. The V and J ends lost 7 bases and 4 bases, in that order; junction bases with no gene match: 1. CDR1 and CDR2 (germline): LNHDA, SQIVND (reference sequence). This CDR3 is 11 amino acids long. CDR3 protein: CASTGGYEQYF. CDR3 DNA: TGTGCCAGTACGGGGGGTTACGAGCAGTACTTC.

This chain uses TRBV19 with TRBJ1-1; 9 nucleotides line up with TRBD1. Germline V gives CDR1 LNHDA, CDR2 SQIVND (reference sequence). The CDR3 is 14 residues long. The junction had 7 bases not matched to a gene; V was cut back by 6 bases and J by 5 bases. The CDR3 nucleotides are TGTGCCAGTAGAACAGGGGGCTTTTTAACTGAAGCTTTCTTT. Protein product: CASRTGGFLTEAFF.

For the CDR3, the DNA is TGTGCCAGCAGCGTACAGGGTTCAGGGTATGGCTACACCTTC. This codes for CASSVQGSGYGYTF. The chain couples TRBV13 to TRBJ1-2, with a tentative D call TRBD1 (6 bases). The CDR3 runs 14 residues. Trimming removed 5 bases from V and 5 bases from J, with 15 bases in between. Per germline, CDR1 PRHDT and CDR2 FYEKMQ (reference sequence).

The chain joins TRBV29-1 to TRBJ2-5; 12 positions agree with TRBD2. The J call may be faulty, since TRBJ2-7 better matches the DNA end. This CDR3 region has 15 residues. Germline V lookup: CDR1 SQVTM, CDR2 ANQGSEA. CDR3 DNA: TGCAGCGTAGAGAGACTAGCGGGGGACTCCTACGAGCAGTACTTC. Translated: CSVERLAGDSYEQYF.

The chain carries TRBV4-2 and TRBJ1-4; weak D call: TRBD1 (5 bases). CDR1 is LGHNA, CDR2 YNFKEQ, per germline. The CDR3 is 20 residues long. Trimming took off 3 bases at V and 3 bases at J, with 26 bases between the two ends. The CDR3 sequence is CASSQYLMGGSKGSNEKLFF. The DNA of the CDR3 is TGTGCCAGCAGCCAGTATTTGATGGGGGGGAGTAAAGGGTCTAATGAAAAACTGTTTTTT.

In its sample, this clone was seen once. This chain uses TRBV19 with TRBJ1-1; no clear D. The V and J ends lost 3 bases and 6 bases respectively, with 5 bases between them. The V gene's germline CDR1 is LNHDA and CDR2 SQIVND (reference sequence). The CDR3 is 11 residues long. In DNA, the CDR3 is TGTGCCAGTAGTATCGGGGCTGAAGCTTTCTTT. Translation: CASSIGAEAFF.

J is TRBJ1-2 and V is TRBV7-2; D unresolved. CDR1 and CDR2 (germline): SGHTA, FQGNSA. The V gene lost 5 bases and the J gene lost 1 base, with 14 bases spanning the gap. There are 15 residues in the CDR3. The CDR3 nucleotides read TGTGCCAGCAGCCTCTCGGGAGGTCTTAACTATGGCTACACCTTC. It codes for CASSLSGGLNYGYTF.

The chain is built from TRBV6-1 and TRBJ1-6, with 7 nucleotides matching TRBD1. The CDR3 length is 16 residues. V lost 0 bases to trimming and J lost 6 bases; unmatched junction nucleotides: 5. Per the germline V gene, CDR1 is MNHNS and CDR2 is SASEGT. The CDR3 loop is CASSEAKRDSNSPLHF. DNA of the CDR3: TGTGCCAGCAGTGAAGCCAAAAGGGACAGTAATTCACCCCTCCACTTT.

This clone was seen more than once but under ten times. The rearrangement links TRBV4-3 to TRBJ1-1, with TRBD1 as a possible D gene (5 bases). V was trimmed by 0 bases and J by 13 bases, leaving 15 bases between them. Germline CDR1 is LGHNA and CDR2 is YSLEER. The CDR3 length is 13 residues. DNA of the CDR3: TGCGCCAGCAGCCAAGATCTGAGACAGATGAATTTCTTT. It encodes CASSQDLRQMNFF.

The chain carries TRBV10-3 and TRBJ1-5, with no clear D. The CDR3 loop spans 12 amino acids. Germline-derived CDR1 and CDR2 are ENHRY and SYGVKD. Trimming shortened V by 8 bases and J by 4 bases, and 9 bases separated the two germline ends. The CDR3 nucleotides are TGTGCCATCGGCTTTGAAAATCAGCCCCAGCATTTT. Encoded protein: CAIGFENQPQHF.

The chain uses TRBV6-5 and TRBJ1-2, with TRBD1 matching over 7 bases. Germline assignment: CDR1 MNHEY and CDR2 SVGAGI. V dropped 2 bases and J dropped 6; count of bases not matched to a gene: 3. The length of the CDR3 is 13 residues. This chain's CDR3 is CASSYRGRDGYTF. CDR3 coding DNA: TGTGCCAGCAGTTACAGGGGGCGGGATGGCTACACCTTC.

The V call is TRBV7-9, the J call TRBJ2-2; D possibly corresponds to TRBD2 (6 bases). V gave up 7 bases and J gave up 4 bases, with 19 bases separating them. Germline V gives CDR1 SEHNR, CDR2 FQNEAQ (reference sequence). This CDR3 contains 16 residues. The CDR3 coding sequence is TGTGCCAGCATCGGGACGGAGGGTACGGGCACCGGGGAGCTGTTTTTT. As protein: CASIGTEGTGTGELFF.

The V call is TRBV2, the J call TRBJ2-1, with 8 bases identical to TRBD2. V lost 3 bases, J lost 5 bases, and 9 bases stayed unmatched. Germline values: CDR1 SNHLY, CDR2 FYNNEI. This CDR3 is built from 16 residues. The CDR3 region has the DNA TGTGCCAGCAGTGACCGGGGGGGCCCTAGAGACAATGAGCAGTTCTTC. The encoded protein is CASSDRGGPRDNEQFF.

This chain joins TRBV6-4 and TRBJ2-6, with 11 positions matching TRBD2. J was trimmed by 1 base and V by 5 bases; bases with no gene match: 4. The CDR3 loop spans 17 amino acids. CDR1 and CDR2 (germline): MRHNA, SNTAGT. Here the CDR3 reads CASSSGTSGSGANVLTF. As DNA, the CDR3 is TGTGCCAGCAGTTCCGGGACTAGCGGTTCTGGGGCCAACGTCCTGACTTTC.

Written as DNA, the CDR3 is TGTGCCACCGGGGATGGGGCTAATGAAAAACTGTTTTTT. It yields the protein CATGDGANEKLFF. The rearrangement uses TRBV9 and TRBJ1-4; D not certain. Germline CDR1 and CDR2: SGDLS and YYNGEE. This CDR3 contains 13 residues. V shed 9 bases and J shed 3 bases, with 12 bases lying between them.

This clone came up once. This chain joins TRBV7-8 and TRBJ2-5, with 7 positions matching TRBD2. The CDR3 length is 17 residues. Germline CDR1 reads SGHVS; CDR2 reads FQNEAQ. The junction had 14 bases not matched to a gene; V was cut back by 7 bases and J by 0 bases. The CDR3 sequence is CASIELGGGGYQETQYF. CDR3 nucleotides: TGTGCCAGCATCGAGCTGGGGGGGGGAGGGTACCAAGAGACCCAGTACTTC.

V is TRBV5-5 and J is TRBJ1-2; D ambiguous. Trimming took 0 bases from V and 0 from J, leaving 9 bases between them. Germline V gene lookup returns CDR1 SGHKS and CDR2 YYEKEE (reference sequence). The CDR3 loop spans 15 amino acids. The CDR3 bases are TGTGCCAGCAGCTTGGATCAGGCTGCTAACTATGGCTACACCTTC. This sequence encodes CASSLDQAANYGYTF.

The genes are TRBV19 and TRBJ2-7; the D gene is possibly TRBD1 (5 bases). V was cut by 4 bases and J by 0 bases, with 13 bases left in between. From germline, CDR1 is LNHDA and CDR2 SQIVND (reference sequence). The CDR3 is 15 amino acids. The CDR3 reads CASSSSRGFSYEQYF. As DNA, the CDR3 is TGTGCCAGTAGTAGCTCAAGGGGATTCTCCTACGAGCAGTACTTC.

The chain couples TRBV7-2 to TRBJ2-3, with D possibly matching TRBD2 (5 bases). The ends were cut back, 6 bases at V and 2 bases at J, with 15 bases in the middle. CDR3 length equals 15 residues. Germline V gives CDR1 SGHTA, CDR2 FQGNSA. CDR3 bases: TGTGCCAGCAGTCTTTCTAGCTCAATCACAGATACGCAGTATTTT. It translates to CASSLSSSITDTQYF.

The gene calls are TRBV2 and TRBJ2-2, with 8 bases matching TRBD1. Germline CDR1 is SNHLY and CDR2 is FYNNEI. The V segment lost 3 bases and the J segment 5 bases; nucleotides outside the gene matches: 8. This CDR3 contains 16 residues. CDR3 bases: TGTGCCAGCAGTGACAGGGGGCTTGAGGAAACCGGGGAGCTGTTTTTT. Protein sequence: CASSDRGLEETGELFF.